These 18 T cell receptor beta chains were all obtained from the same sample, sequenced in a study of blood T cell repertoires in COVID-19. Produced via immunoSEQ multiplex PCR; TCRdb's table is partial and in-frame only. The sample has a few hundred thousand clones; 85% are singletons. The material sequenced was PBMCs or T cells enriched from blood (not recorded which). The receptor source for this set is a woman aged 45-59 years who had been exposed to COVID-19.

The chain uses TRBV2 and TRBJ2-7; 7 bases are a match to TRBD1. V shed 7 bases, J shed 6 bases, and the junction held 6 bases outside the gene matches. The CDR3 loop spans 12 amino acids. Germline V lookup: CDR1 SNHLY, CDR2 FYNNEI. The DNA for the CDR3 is TGTGCCAGCATACGGACAGGAGGCGAGCAGTACTTC. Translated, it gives CASIRTGGEQYF.

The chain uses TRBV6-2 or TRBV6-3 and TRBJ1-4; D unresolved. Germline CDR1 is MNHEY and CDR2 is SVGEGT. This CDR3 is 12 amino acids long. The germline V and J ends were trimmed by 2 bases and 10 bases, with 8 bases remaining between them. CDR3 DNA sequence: TGTGCCAGCAGTTACCCGATCGGAAAACTGTTTTTT. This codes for CASSYPIGKLFF.

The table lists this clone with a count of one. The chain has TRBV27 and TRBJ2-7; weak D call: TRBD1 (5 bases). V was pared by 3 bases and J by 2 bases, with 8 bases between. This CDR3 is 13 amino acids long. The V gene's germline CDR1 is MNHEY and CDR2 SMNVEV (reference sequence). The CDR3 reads CASSLGRAYEQYF. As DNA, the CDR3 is TGTGCCAGCAGTTTGGGCAGGGCCTACGAGCAGTACTTC.

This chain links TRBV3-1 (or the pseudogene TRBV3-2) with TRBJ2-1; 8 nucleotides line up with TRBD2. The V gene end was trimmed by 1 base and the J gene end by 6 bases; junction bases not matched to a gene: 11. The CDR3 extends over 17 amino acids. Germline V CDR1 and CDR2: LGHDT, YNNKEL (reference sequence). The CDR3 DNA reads TGTGCCAGCAGCCAAGGGCCGAGAGCGGGGGCCTTCAATGAGCAGTTCTTC. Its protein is CASSQGPRAGAFNEQFF.

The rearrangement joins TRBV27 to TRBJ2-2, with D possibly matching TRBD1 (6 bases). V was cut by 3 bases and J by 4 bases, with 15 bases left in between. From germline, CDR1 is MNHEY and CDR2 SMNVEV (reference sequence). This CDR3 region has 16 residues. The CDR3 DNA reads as TGTGCCAGCAGTTTTCAGACAGGAGTGGGCACCGGGGAGCTGTTTTTT. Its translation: CASSFQTGVGTGELFF.

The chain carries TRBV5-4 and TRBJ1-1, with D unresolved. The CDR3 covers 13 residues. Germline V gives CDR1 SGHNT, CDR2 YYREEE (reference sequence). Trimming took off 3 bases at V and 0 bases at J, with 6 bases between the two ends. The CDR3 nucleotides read TGTGCCAGCAGCTATACGGTGAACACTGAAGCTTTCTTT. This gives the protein CASSYTVNTEAFF.

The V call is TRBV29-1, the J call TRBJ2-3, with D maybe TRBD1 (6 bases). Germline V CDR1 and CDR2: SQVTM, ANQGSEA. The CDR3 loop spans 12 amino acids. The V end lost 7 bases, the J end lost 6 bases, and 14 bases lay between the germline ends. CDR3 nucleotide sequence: TGCAGCGCCCGACAGGTGGGGGATACGCAGTATTTT. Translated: CSARQVGDTQYF.

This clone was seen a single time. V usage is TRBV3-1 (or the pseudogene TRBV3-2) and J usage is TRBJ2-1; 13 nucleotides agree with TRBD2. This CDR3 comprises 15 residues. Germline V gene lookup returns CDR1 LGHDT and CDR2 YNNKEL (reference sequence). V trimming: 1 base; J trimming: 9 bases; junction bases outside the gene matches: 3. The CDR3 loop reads CASSQGLAGGTEQFF. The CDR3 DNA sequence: TGTGCCAGCAGCCAAGGACTAGCGGGGGGTACTGAGCAGTTCTTC.

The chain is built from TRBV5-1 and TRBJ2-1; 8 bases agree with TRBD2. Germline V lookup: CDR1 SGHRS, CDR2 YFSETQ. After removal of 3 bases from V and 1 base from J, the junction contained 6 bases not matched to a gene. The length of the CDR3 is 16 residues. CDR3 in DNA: TGCGCCAGCAGCTGGCCCGGCGGGGGGTCCTACAATGAGCAGTTCTTC. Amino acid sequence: CASSWPGGGSYNEQFF.

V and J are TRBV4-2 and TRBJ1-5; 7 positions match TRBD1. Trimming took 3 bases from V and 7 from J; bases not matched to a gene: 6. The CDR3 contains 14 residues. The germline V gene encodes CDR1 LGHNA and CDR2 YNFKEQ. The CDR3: CASSHTGAGQPQHF. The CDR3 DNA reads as TGTGCCAGCAGCCATACAGGGGCCGGGCAGCCCCAGCATTTT.

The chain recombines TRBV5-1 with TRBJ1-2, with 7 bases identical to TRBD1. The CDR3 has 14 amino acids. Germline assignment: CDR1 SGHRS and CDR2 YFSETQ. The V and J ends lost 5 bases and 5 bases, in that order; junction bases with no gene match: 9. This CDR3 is CASSDPGTVYGYTF. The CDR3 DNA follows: TGCGCCAGCAGTGATCCTGGGACAGTTTATGGCTACACCTTC.

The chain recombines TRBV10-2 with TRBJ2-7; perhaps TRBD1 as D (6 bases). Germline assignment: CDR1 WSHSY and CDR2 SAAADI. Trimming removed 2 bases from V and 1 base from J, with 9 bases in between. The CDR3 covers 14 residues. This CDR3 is CASSEDRSSYEQYF. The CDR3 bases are TGCGCCAGCAGTGAGGACAGGTCATCCTACGAGCAGTACTTC.

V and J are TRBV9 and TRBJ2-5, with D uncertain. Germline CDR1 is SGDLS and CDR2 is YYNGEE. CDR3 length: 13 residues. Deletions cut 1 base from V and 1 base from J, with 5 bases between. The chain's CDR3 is CASSVHSQETQYF. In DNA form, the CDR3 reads TGTGCCAGCAGCGTACACAGCCAAGAGACCCAGTACTTC.

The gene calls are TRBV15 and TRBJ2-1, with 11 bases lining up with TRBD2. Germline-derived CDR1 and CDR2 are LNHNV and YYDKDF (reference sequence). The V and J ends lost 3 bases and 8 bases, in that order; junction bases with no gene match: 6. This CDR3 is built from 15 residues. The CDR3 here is CATSSGSGGVHEQFF. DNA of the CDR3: TGTGCCACCAGCAGCGGTAGCGGGGGGGTTCATGAGCAGTTCTTC.

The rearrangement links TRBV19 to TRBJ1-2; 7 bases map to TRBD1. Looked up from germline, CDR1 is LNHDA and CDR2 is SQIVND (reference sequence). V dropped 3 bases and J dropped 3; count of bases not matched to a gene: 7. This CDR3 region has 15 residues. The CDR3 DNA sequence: TGTGCCAGTAGTATGGAGGACAGGCCCTACTATGGCTACACCTTC. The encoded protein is CASSMEDRPYYGYTF.

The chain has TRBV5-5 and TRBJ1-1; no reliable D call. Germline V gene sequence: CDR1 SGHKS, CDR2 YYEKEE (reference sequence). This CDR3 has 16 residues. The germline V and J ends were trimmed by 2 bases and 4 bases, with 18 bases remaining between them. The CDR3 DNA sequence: TGTGCCAGCAGCTTTACCCCGCAGGCCCCGACCACTGAAGCTTTCTTT. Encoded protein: CASSFTPQAPTTEAFF.

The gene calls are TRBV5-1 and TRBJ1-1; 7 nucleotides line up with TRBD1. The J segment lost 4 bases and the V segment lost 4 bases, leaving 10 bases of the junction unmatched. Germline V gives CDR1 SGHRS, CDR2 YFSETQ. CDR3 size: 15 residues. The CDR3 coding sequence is TGCGCCAGCAGCGCCGGGACAGCCGTGATCACTGAAGCTTTCTTT. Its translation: CASSAGTAVITEAFF.

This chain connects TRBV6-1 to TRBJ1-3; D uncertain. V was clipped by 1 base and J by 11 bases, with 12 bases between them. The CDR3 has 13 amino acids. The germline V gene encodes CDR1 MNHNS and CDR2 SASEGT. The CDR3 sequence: CASSEGGGVAIYF. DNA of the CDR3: TGTGCCAGCAGTGAAGGGGGAGGAGTTGCCATATATTTT.